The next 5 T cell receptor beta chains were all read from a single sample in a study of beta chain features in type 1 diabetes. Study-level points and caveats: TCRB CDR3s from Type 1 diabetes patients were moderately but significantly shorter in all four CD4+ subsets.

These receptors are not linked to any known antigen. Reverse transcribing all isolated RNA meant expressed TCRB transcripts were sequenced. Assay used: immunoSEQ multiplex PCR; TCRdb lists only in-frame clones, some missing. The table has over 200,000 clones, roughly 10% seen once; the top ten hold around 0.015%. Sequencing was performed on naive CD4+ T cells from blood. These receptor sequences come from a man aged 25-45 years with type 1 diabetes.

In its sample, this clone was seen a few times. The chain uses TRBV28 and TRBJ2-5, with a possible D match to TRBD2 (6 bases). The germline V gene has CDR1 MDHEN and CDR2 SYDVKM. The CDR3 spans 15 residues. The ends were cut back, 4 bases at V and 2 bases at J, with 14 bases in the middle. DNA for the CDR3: TGTGCCAGCAGTTATGCGGGGACGTTGCAAGAGACCCAGTACTTC. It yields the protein CASSYAGTLQETQYF.

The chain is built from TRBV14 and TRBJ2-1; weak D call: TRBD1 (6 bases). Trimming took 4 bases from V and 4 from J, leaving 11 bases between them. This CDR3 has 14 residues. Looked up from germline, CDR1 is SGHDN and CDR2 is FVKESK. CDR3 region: CASSRERGYNEQFF. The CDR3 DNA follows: TGTGCCAGCAGCCGGGAAAGGGGGTACAATGAGCAGTTCTTC.

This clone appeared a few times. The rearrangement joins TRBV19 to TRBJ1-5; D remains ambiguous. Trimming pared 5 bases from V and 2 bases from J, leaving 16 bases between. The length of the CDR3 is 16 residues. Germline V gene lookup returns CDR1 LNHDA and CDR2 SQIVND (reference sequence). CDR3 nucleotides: TGTGCCAGTAGTCCCGGAGGAGTCTTGGGCAATCAGCCCCAGCATTTT. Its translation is CASSPGGVLGNQPQHF. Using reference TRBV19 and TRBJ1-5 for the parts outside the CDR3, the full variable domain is DGGITQSPKYLFRKEGQNVTLSCEQNLNHDAMYWYRQDPGQGLRLIYYSQIVNDFQKGDIAEGYSVSREKKESFPLTVTSAQKNPTAFYLCASSPGGVLGNQPQHFGDGTRLSIL.

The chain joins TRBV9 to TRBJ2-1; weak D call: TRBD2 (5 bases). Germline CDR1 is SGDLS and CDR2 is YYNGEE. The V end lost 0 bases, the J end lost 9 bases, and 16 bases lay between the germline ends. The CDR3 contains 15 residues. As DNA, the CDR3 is TGTGCCAGCAGCGTAGCTACGGGGTCCGGTGGTGAGCAGTTCTTC. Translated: CASSVATGSGGEQFF.

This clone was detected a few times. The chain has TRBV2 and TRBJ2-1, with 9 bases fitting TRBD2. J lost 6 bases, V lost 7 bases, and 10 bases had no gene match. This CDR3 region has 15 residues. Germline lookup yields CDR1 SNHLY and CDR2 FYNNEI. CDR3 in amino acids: CASTWERGAPNEQFF. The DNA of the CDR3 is TGTGCCAGCACCTGGGAGCGGGGGGCCCCCAATGAGCAGTTCTTC.